Below, one TCR beta chain is given with its context. Its matching antigen is unknown. The data are from a study of T cells in tuberculosis. Notes on the study in general: Smaller alpha distances in active tuberculosis partly reflected shorter CDR3-alpha lengths.

Deletions cut 0 bases from V and 5 bases from J, with 10 bases between. Germline loops: CDR1 LNHDA, CDR2 SQIVND (reference sequence). The CDR3 totals 14 residues. TCRdb keeps only in-frame clones here, not all; method: immunoSEQ multiplex PCR. The sample consists of roughly 35,000 clones, around 92% of them appearing once. This chain joins TRBV19 and TRBJ1-1; weak D call: TRBD1 (6 bases). Source material: PBMCs. This receptor was taken from a donor aged 5-35 years with latent tuberculosis or without tuberculosis infection. Some clones in this sample may be carry-over from other donors' samples. This CDR3 is CASSIERTATEAFF. The CDR3, as DNA: TGTGCCAGTAGTATAGAGAGGACAGCTACTGAAGCTTTCTTT.